This T cell receptor beta chain was observed in a study of blood T cell repertoires in COVID-19 (dated by TCRdb to 2018 to 2021). Study-wide context: Samples from collaborators originated in the United States, Italy and Spain and spanned both the acute and convalescent phases of COVID-19. The material from the prospective study consisted of cDNA or gDNA derived from T cells, B-cell-depleted T cells, or PBMCs. The dataset comprised deeply sampled blood TCRbeta repertoires from subjects exposed to, actively infected with, or recovered from COVID-19. The repertoires were made available in a free public database intended to serve as a resource for research on the immune response to SARS-CoV-2. Samples came from the ongoing ImmuneRACE study (first 160 participants) plus 1,254 subjects from 6 global collaborators. Nearly every sample came with metadata listing a de-identified subject ID, COVID-19 status, age in years and sex. Where available, HLA class I and class II types were taken from metadata supplied by the sample provider and were not determined by assay-based typing. Broad study findings and their caveats: How much clinical and demographic metadata was included differed by source and by participant, and the metadata was provided uncurated.

TCRbeta CDR3 regions were amplified from genomic DNA using the immunoSEQ Assay, a bias-controlled multiplex PCR. Per the authors' processing: The number of nucleated cells in each sample was estimated from the amplification of reference gene primers within the assay. To quantify the absolute abundance of each unique TCRbeta CDR3 rearrangement, sequence reads were collapsed and filtered. Productive Simpson clonality was computed per sample as the square root of Simpson's diversity index over productive rearrangements. This is the immuneACCESS table as TCRdb keeps it, with only in-frame sequences that have V and J called. A part of the clones is gone; compared with another copy, unresolved V genes explain less than half, and the rest is unexplained. The V and J calls and clone size are taken from that table; D and trimming were inferred from the DNA. The sample includes 200,000 to 250,000 clones, with 86% observed a single time. The ten most abundant clones make up 2.2% of the sample.

Concerning this clone: Which antigen it targets is not known. No much larger clone exists at a distance of one base, and base qualities are not known.

From the cysteine up to the phenylalanine, the CDR3 has a length of 14 residues. Left in the record is the CDR3 DNA by itself, 42 bases read in frame from the first base. The V end gives up 4 bases and the J end 4 bases, leaving 6 bases in the junction not matched to a gene. The germline V gene gives CDR1 as SGHAT and CDR2 as FQNNGV. Samples from volunteer blood donors who had recovered from COVID-19 were contributed by a second Seattle source. Collaborating institutions collected whole blood in K2EDTA tubes following their own protocols. For TCRbeta analysis, collaborators shipped samples as frozen whole blood, isolated PBMCs, or DNA extracted from either of those sample types.

This TCR came from a young man who had recovered from COVID-19. In this chain, TRBV11-2 is recombined with TRBJ2-7; 8 nucleotides in the junction match TRBD1. The sample was peripheral blood. The bases are TGTGCCAGCAGCTCAGACAGGGGCGGGTACGAGCAGTACTTC. This gives the protein CASSSDRGGYEQYF.